The 28 T cell receptor beta chains presented below share a single source sample, sequenced in a study of patients and donors after allogeneic stem cell transplantation. TCRdb analysed the RT-PCR reads with MiXCR anew, one entry per CDR3 protein. The table lists 390,000 or so distinct CDR3 sequences, about a sixth of them singletons. Sample: blood, either unsorted or a sorted T cell fraction (not recorded which). The source of these receptors is a human donor who was either an allogeneic HSCT recipient or a stem cell or donor lymphocyte infusion donor (not recorded which). It is not recorded whose cells these are; they may come from a transplant donor.

V is TRBV4-2 and J is TRBJ2-2, with D possibly matching TRBD2 (6 bases). Trimming cost V 1 base and J 0 bases, with 9 bases left between them. The germline CDR1 and CDR2 sequences are LGHNA and YNFKEQ. The CDR3 contains 16 residues. The CDR3 nucleotides are TGTGCCAGCAGCCAAGCCCGCGGGACGAACACCGGGGAGCTGTTTTTT. Its translation: CASSQARGTNTGELFF.

This chain links TRBV20-1 with TRBJ2-3; D uncertain. The CDR3 runs to 13 residues. The germline gives CDR1 DFQATT, CDR2 SNEGSKA (reference sequence). V dropped 3 bases and J dropped 0 bases, with 7 bases sitting between them. The CDR3 loop is CSARVDSTDTQYF. CDR3 sequence (DNA): TGCAGTGCTAGGGTTGACAGCACAGATACGCAGTATTTT.

This clonotype was counted only a few times. V and J are TRBV20-1 and TRBJ2-1, with D possibly matching TRBD2 (5 bases). The V end lost 0 bases, the J end lost 0 bases, and 15 bases lay between the germline ends. The CDR3 covers 17 residues. Germline CDR1 and CDR2: DFQATT and SNEGSKA (reference sequence). CDR3: CSARDYAGKSSYNEQFF. CDR3 DNA sequence: TGCAGTGCTAGAGATTATGCCGGGAAGAGCTCCTACAATGAGCAGTTCTTC.

The chain uses TRBV4-1 and TRBJ1-2; unclear D gene. V was shortened by 4 bases and J by 0 bases, with 12 bases between the two germline ends. This CDR3 region has 15 residues. Looked up from germline, CDR1 is MGHRA and CDR2 is YSYEKL. The CDR3 nucleotides read TGCGCCAGCAGCCCGCTGGGTGGCGCTAACTATGGCTACACCTTC. Translation gives CASSPLGGANYGYTF.

V and J are TRBV7-8 and TRBJ2-7, with 8 bases identical to TRBD1. In germline, CDR1 is SGHVS, CDR2 FQNEAQ. J gave up 3 bases and V 5 bases, and 6 bases lay outside the gene matches. The CDR3 extends over 14 amino acids. The CDR3 protein is CASSRQGSRYEQYF. CDR3 sequence (DNA): TGTGCCAGCAGCCGACAGGGGTCCCGCTACGAGCAGTACTTC.

The V call is TRBV5-1, the J call TRBJ1-1, with 8 nucleotides matching TRBD1. Trimming took 0 bases from V and 5 from J; bases not matched to a gene: 9. Germline CDR1 SGHRS, CDR2 YFSETQ. CDR3 size: 16 residues. This chain's CDR3 is CASSLGRGLSRTEAFF. CDR3 DNA sequence: TGCGCCAGCAGCTTGGGCAGGGGGCTCAGTCGGACTGAAGCTTTCTTT.

This clonotype was seen a few times. This sequence joins TRBV5-1 and TRBJ1-2; 9 positions agree with TRBD1. V shed 4 bases and J 3 bases; nucleotides not matched to a gene: 10. The CDR3 consists of 16 residues. Per the germline V gene, CDR1 is SGHRS and CDR2 is YFSETQ. In DNA, the CDR3 is TGCGCCAGCAGCCGAAAACCGGGACAGGGAGACTATGGCTACACCTTC. Encoded protein: CASSRKPGQGDYGYTF.

This clonotype was counted between two and nine times. The chain recombines TRBV5-1 with TRBJ2-7; TRBD1 matches at 7 bases. V lost 4 bases, J lost 2 bases, and 6 bases stayed unmatched. This CDR3 comprises 14 residues. Germline CDR1 is SGHRS and CDR2 is YFSETQ. The CDR3 DNA is TGCGCCAGCAGCCCGGGACAGCGCACCTACGAGCAGTACTTC. Amino acids: CASSPGQRTYEQYF.

This clonotype was seen a few times. This sequence joins TRBV19 and TRBJ1-1; D call uncertain. V was clipped by 1 base and J by 5 bases, with 11 bases between them. The CDR3 contains 14 residues. Germline CDR1 reads LNHDA; CDR2 reads SQIVND (reference sequence). DNA of the CDR3: TGTGCCAGTAGTATAGTCCGGCGGGAGACTGAAGCTTTCTTT. Its protein product is CASSIVRRETEAFF.

The rearrangement joins TRBV7-3 to TRBJ1-1; D call uncertain. This CDR3 has 12 residues. The ends were cut back, 3 bases at V and 5 bases at J, with 7 bases in the middle. Germline lookup yields CDR1 SGHTA and CDR2 FQGTGA. CDR3 sequence reads: CASSFRWTEAFF. Written as DNA, the CDR3 is TGTGCCAGCAGCTTCAGATGGACTGAAGCTTTCTTT.

This chain joins TRBV6-1 and TRBJ1-1, with D maybe TRBD1 (5 bases). Germline loops: CDR1 MNHNS, CDR2 SASEGT. The CDR3 has 18 residues. With 6 bases removed from V and 0 bases from J, the gap between germline ends came to 23 bases. The CDR3 loop is CASRPLPGRGFLNTEAFF. The CDR3, as DNA: TGTGCCAGCAGACCCCTACCGGGACGCGGGTTTCTGAACACTGAAGCTTTCTTT.

The gene calls are TRBV7-2 and TRBJ2-7, with D maybe TRBD1 (5 bases). Germline V lookup: CDR1 SGHTA, CDR2 FQGNSA. The CDR3 spans 16 residues. V dropped 5 bases and J dropped 5 bases, with 22 bases sitting between them. DNA for the CDR3: TGTGCCAGCAGCGACAGAAGGTTAGGACAAGTCCACGAGCAGTACTTC. It codes for CASSDRRLGQVHEQYF.

This clonotype was counted at least ten times. The chain combines TRBV7-3 with TRBJ2-3; no firm D call. Trimming removed 1 base from V and 6 bases from J, with 8 bases in between. The CDR3 runs 13 residues. Germline-derived CDR1 and CDR2 are SGHTA and FQGTGA. CDR3 sequence (DNA): TGTGCCAGCAGCTTAAGGGTGCAGGATACGCAGTATTTT. Its protein product is CASSLRVQDTQYF.

This clonotype was seen repeatedly, ten times or more. The chain carries TRBV12-3 or TRBV12-4 and TRBJ2-7, with 9 nucleotides matching TRBD2. CDR3 size: 16 residues. V lost 6 bases, J lost 4 bases, and 13 bases stayed unmatched. The CDR3 DNA is TGTGCCAGCAGCCTTGAGATTGGACTAGCGTTATACGAGCAGTACTTC. It specifies CASSLEIGLALYEQYF.

The chain recombines TRBV30 with TRBJ2-7; 8 nucleotides agree with TRBD1. The CDR3 runs to 14 residues. The germline V gene encodes CDR1 GTSNPN and CDR2 SVGIG (reference sequence). Trimming took 4 bases from V and 3 from J; bases not matched to a gene: 8. The CDR3 DNA sequence: TGTGCCTGGAACGACAGGGGTGGAAGCTACGAGCAGTACTTC. Protein sequence: CAWNDRGGSYEQYF.

V is TRBV25-1 and J is TRBJ2-7; possibly TRBD1 for D (6 bases). The CDR3 sequence is 18 residues long. Germline V gives CDR1 MGHDK, CDR2 SYGVNS. Trimming removed 0 bases at V and 0 bases at J, with 18 bases between. CDR3 protein: CASSEYRGARGSSYEQYF. DNA of the CDR3: TGTGCCAGCAGTGAATATCGGGGCGCGAGGGGGAGCTCCTACGAGCAGTACTTC.

The V and J genes are TRBV9 and TRBJ2-5; D uncertain. Between the trimmed V and J ends, which lost 0 bases and 2 bases, there was a span of 8 bases. This CDR3 contains 14 residues. Germline lookup yields CDR1 SGDLS and CDR2 YYNGEE. The CDR3 nucleotides are TGTGCCAGCAGCGTAGGGCACAGTCAAGAGACCCAGTACTTC. It translates to CASSVGHSQETQYF.

This sequence joins TRBV12-3 or TRBV12-4 and TRBJ1-5; D might be TRBD1 (5 bases). This CDR3 has 13 residues. The V end was cut by 3 bases, the J end by 5 bases, with 8 bases between. The CDR3 is CASSFVRDQPQHF. The CDR3 DNA reads TGTGCCAGCAGTTTTGTCAGGGATCAGCCCCAGCATTTT.

This clonotype was detected ten times or more. The chain has TRBV5-1 and TRBJ2-7, with D maybe TRBD2 (7 bases). The V gene lost 0 bases and the J gene lost 8 bases, with 9 bases spanning the gap. The CDR3 is 12 residues long. CDR1 and CDR2 (germline): SGHRS, YFSETQ. This CDR3 reads CASSLEGGKQYF. The CDR3 DNA reads as TGCGCCAGCAGCTTGGAGGGGGGGAAGCAGTACTTC.

This clonotype was counted between two and nine times. This sequence joins TRBV7-9 and TRBJ1-2, with a weak D call TRBD1 (5 bases). V lost 4 bases, J lost 0 bases, and 12 bases lay in between. Germline V CDR1 and CDR2: SEHNR, FQNEAQ (reference sequence). The CDR3 is 15 amino acids. The DNA of the CDR3 is TGTGCCAGCAGCTGGGGGATCGCAACTAACTATGGCTACACCTTC. This translates into CASSWGIATNYGYTF. The full variable domain, in which reference TRBV7-9 and TRBJ1-2 provide the parts outside the CDR3, is DTGVSQNPRHKITKRGQNVTFRCDPISEHNRLYWYRQTLGQGPEFLTYFQNEAQLEKSRLLSDRFSAERPKGSFSTLEIQRTEQGDSAMYLCASSWGIATNYGYTFGSGTRLTVV.

This chain connects TRBV28 to TRBJ2-1; D unclear. The CDR3 length is 15 residues. Germline V gene data show CDR1 as MDHEN and CDR2 as SYDVKM. V was trimmed by 5 bases and J by 0 bases, leaving 11 bases between them. As DNA, the CDR3 is TGTGCCAGCAGTCCCCCAGTAGGCTCCTACAATGAGCAGTTCTTC. It translates to CASSPPVGSYNEQFF.

CDR3 bases: TGCGCCAGCAGCATTAGCGGGGGGGGATCCTACGAGCAGTACTTC. Encoded protein: CASSISGGGSYEQYF. V is TRBV5-1 and J is TRBJ2-7; 11 nucleotides line up with TRBD2. With V trimmed by 4 bases and J by 1 base, 4 bases remained unmatched. Germline CDR1 is SGHRS and CDR2 is YFSETQ. This CDR3 region has 15 residues.

The gene calls are TRBV7-3 and TRBJ2-1; 7 nucleotides align to TRBD2. The length of the CDR3 is 15 residues. Germline CDR1 and CDR2: SGHTA and FQGTGA. V dropped 5 bases and J dropped 1; count of bases not matched to a gene: 5. CDR3 residues: CASSGGGRSYNEQFF. The CDR3 nucleotides are TGTGCCAGCAGCGGGGGGGGAAGGTCCTACAATGAGCAGTTCTTC.

The V and J genes are TRBV12-5 and TRBJ2-4; possibly TRBD1 or TRBD2 for D (5 bases each). Germline-derived CDR1 and CDR2 are LGHNT and FRNRAP. Trimming pared 3 bases from V and 0 bases from J, leaving 27 bases between. The CDR3 extends over 21 amino acids. CDR3 nucleotides: TGTGCTAGTGGTTTAGTGTTAGGGGACCCCACATATTTTCTAGCCAAAAACATTCAGTACTTC. This sequence encodes CASGLVLGDPTYFLAKNIQYF.

J is TRBJ2-1 and V is TRBV20-1, with D perhaps given as TRBD1 or TRBD2 (6 bases each). Between the trimmed V and J ends, which lost 3 bases and 2 bases, there was a span of 8 bases. The CDR3 loop spans 13 amino acids. The germline V gene encodes CDR1 DFQATT and CDR2 SNEGSKA (reference sequence). Written as DNA, the CDR3 is TGCAGTGCTAGTAGGGGGGCCTACAATGAGCAGTTCTTC. It specifies CSASRGAYNEQFF.

The rearrangement links TRBV6-1 to TRBJ1-2; no clear D gene. Looked up from germline, CDR1 is MNHNS and CDR2 is SASEGT. This CDR3 is 15 amino acids long. Deletions cut 5 bases from V and 0 bases from J, with 13 bases between. CDR3: CASSPGPSSNYGYTF. DNA of the CDR3: TGTGCCAGCAGTCCCGGACCCTCTTCTAACTATGGCTACACCTTC.

CDR3 sequence reads: CASSRPGRDIYEQYF. In DNA form, the CDR3 reads TGTGCCAGCAGCCGTCCGGGGCGGGACATCTACGAGCAGTACTTC. V and J are TRBV7-9 and TRBJ2-7, with D perhaps being TRBD1 or TRBD2 (6 bases each). This CDR3 has 15 residues. Between the trimmed V and J ends, which lost 5 bases and 3 bases, there was a span of 17 bases. Germline loops: CDR1 SEHNR, CDR2 FQNEAQ (reference sequence).

This chain connects TRBV19 to TRBJ2-2; D might be TRBD2 (5 bases). V lost 3 bases, J lost 7 bases, and 18 bases lay in between. This CDR3 spans 16 amino acids. Germline V lookup: CDR1 LNHDA, CDR2 SQIVND (reference sequence). The CDR3 region has the DNA TGTGCCAGTAGTATTCAAGCGGTAGGAAAGGGCGGGGAGCTGTTTTTT. Its protein is CASSIQAVGKGGELFF.